The clone carrying this T cell receptor beta chain has more than one count but fewer than ten. Its antigen is unidentified. Germline lookup yields CDR1 SQVTM and CDR2 ANQGSEA. V dropped 4 bases and J dropped 0 bases, with 10 bases sitting between them. This CDR3 has 14 amino acids. Around 10 ml fresh peripheral blood yielded the PBMCs. This sample is drawn from a study of T cells in Graves' hyperthyroidism and ophthalmopathy. About the research overall: Before any treatment, at initial diagnosis, peripheral blood was collected.

Findings and limits, study-wide: Peripheral blood also featured most of the thyroid clonotypes expanded above 0.001. Ophthalmopathy was predicted by the model a median of approximately six months ahead of onset.

Regions amplified from RNA transcripts were the TCR beta CDR3 regions. The HTBI set primed first-round TCR CDR3 RT-PCR. A single record per CDR3 protein comes from TCRdb applying MiXCR to the multiplex PCR reads. The profile shows 400,000 to 600,000 distinct CDR3 sequences, 15% to 20% of them singletons. Sequencing used blood. The receptor was derived from a woman in her twenties or thirties with Graves' ophthalmopathy. The chain is built from TRBV29-1 and TRBJ2-1; D is perhaps TRBD2 (7 bases). The CDR3 DNA reads as TGCAGCGTTGGAGGGGGGGCCTCCTACAATGAGCAGTTCTTC. Translation gives CSVGGGASYNEQFF.